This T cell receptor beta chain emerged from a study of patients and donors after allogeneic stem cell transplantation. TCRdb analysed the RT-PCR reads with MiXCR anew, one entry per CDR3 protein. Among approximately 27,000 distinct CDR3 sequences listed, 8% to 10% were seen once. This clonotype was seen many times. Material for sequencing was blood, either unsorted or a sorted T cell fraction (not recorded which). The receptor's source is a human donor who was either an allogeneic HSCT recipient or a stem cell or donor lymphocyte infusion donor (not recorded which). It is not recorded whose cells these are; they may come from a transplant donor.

The CDR3 reads CASFLGGADTEAFF. The CDR3 DNA reads as TGTGCCAGCTTTTTAGGGGGCGCGGACACTGAAGCTTTCTTT. This sequence joins TRBV7-9 and TRBJ1-1; 7 bases match TRBD1. This CDR3 has 14 amino acids. J gave up 3 bases and V 8 bases, and 9 bases lay outside the gene matches. Germline V gene lookup returns CDR1 SEHNR and CDR2 FQNEAQ (reference sequence).